Below, 8 T cell receptor beta chains from the same sample are listed, as sequenced in a study of CD8 T cells in Susac syndrome. When the RNA was reverse transcribed, random hexamers were used with an input of roughly 0.5 to 1 ug. TCRdb fed the immunoSEQ multiplex PCR reads into MiXCR, producing one record per CDR3 protein. The table lists about 140,000 distinct CDR3 sequences, approximately 95% of them singletons. Sequenced input: CD4+ T cells from PBMCs. Receptor source: a human donor with multiple sclerosis.

This chain links TRBV12-3 or TRBV12-4 with TRBJ2-3; a possible D gene is TRBD1 (5 bases). The length of the CDR3 is 13 residues. The V end lost 3 bases, the J end lost 4 bases, and 8 bases lay between the germline ends. CDR3 nucleotides: TGTGCCAGCAGTTTCCAGGGTCCAGATACGCAGTATTTT. This sequence encodes CASSFQGPDTQYF.

The chain couples TRBV30 to TRBJ2-7; D is unclear. Trimming shortened V by 2 bases and J by 0 bases, and 8 bases separated the two germline ends. CDR1 is GTSNPN and CDR2 is SVGIG in the germline V gene (reference sequence). The CDR3 contains 13 residues. CDR3 sequence: CAWSRASSYEQYF. As DNA, the CDR3 is TGTGCCTGGAGTCGCGCGTCCTCCTACGAGCAGTACTTC.

The V and J genes are TRBV28 and TRBJ1-5; 8 nucleotides agree with TRBD1. The CDR3 is 14 residues long. Germline-derived CDR1 and CDR2 are MDHEN and SYDVKM. J was trimmed by 5 bases and V by 5 bases; bases with no gene match: 5. The CDR3 protein is CASSVTGGDQPQHF. The CDR3 DNA reads as TGTGCCAGCAGTGTTACAGGGGGAGATCAGCCCCAGCATTTT.

The chain combines TRBV19 with TRBJ2-7; 12 bases fit TRBD1. The CDR3 runs to 14 residues. Germline V gives CDR1 LNHDA, CDR2 SQIVND (reference sequence). Losses at the gene ends were 7 bases for V and 7 bases for J; bases not matched to a gene: 8. CDR3 region: CASTGTGGLGEQYF. CDR3 sequence (DNA): TGTGCCAGTACCGGGACAGGGGGCTTGGGTGAGCAGTACTTC.

This clonotype was detected a few times. The CDR3 loop is CASSLGPDTVYEQYF. CDR3 in DNA: TGCGCCAGCAGCTTAGGCCCTGATACTGTCTACGAGCAGTACTTC. The rearrangement joins TRBV5-1 to TRBJ2-7, with unresolved D. The length of the CDR3 is 15 residues. Trimming stripped 2 bases from V and 3 bases from J, with 15 bases between. Looked up from germline, CDR1 is SGHRS and CDR2 is YFSETQ.

The CDR3 DNA reads as TGCAGCGTCCGACGGGGAGAGACCCAGTACTTC. The encoded protein is CSVRRGETQYF. This chain links TRBV29-1 with TRBJ2-5; tentative D call: TRBD2 (5 bases). The ends were cut back, 6 bases at V and 4 bases at J, with 9 bases in the middle. Per germline, CDR1 SQVTM and CDR2 ANQGSEA. The CDR3 sequence is 11 residues long. Together with reference TRBV29-1 and TRBJ2-5, the CDR3 gives the full variable domain: SAVISQKPSRDICQRGTSLTIQCQVDSQVTMMFWYRQQPGQSLTLIATANQGSEATYESGFVIDKFPISRPNLTFSTLTVSNMSPEDSSIYLCSVRRGETQYFGPGTRLLVL.

The CDR3 loop reads CSATSGTSAYNEQFF. CDR3 sequence (DNA): TGCAGTGCTACCTCCGGGACTAGCGCTTACAATGAGCAGTTCTTC. The J gene is TRBJ2-1, the V gene TRBV20-1, with 10 bases lining up with TRBD2. This CDR3 has 15 amino acids. Unmatched junction bases numbered 7, after V lost 4 bases and J lost 4 bases. Germline CDR1 is DFQATT and CDR2 is SNEGSKA (reference sequence).

The J gene is TRBJ2-3, the V gene TRBV7-6; D uncertain. The CDR3 runs to 13 residues. Trimming removed 5 bases at V and 1 base at J, with 7 bases between. Germline V gene data show CDR1 as SGHVS and CDR2 as FNYEAQ. The CDR3 loop is CASSAPGTDTQYF. The CDR3 nucleotides read TGTGCCAGCAGCGCCCCGGGCACAGATACGCAGTATTTT.